Following are 12 T cell receptor beta chains from one sample sequenced in a study of CD8 T cells in Susac syndrome. When the RNA was reverse transcribed, random hexamers were used with an input of about 0.45 to 1 ug. MiXCR was run by TCRdb on the immunoSEQ multiplex PCR reads, yielding one entry per CDR3 protein. Among over 95,000 distinct CDR3 sequences listed, 85% to 95% were seen once. The sequencing sample was made of CD4+ T cells from PBMCs. The receptor source for this set is a human donor in good health.

This clonotype was seen a handful of times. This chain links TRBV2 with TRBJ2-2; 7 nucleotides match TRBD1. CDR1 and CDR2 (germline): SNHLY, FYNNEI. Trimming took 7 bases from V and 4 from J; bases not matched to a gene: 6. The CDR3 covers 14 residues. CDR3 DNA sequence: TGTGCCAGCAAGCTACAGGGGATCACCGGGGAGCTGTTTTTT. Its protein product is CASKLQGITGELFF.

This clonotype appeared a single time. Written as DNA, the CDR3 is TGTGCCAGCAGCGCCCCAGGAGCTATTGGCGAGCAGTTCTTC. This encodes CASSAPGAIGEQFF. The chain has TRBV9 and TRBJ2-1; D unclear. Trimming stripped 3 bases from V and 10 bases from J, with 17 bases between. CDR3 length equals 14 residues. The germline V gene encodes CDR1 SGDLS and CDR2 YYNGEE.

A single count supports this clonotype. The CDR3 spells CATSPRVGTGELFF. The CDR3 DNA reads TGTGCCACCAGCCCCAGGGTCGGAACCGGGGAGCTGTTTTTT. V gene TRBV15 combines with J gene TRBJ2-2, with D perhaps TRBD1 (5 bases). V dropped 5 bases and J dropped 5 bases, with 12 bases sitting between them. Germline V gene data show CDR1 as LNHNV and CDR2 as YYDKDF (reference sequence). The CDR3 totals 14 residues. Supplemented by reference TRBV15 and TRBJ2-2, the full variable domain reads DAMVIQNPRYQVTQFGKPVTLSCSQTLNHNVMYWYQQKSSQAPKLLFHYYDKDFNNEADTPDNFQSRRPNTSFCFLDIRSPGLGDTAMYLCATSPRVGTGELFFGEGSRLTVL.

The gene calls are TRBV15 and TRBJ2-5; 7 bases are a match to TRBD2. J was trimmed by 9 bases and V by 3 bases; bases with no gene match: 16. The germline V gene has CDR1 LNHNV and CDR2 YYDKDF (reference sequence). The CDR3 runs 16 residues. The CDR3 nucleotides are TGTGCCACCAGCAGGGGTAGCAGCGGGGTGGGGACCTCCCAGTACTTC. Residues: CATSRGSSGVGTSQYF.

This sequence joins TRBV29-1 and TRBJ2-4; D gene uncertain. This CDR3 contains 15 residues. The germline CDR1 and CDR2 sequences are SQVTM and ANQGSEA. Trimming stripped 6 bases from V and 0 bases from J, with 15 bases between. The CDR3 DNA follows: TGCAGCGTCGCAACTAAGAATCTAGCCAAAAACATTCAGTACTTC. This sequence encodes CSVATKNLAKNIQYF.

The chain couples TRBV7-4 to TRBJ2-1, with 8 bases that match TRBD2. The CDR3 is 16 residues long. V shed 2 bases and J 8 bases; nucleotides not matched to a gene: 11. Per germline, CDR1 SGHVT and CDR2 SQSDAQ. CDR3 in DNA: TGTGCCAGCAGCTTAAGGCGGGGGGTCATACCTTATGAGCAGTTCTTC. As protein: CASSLRRGVIPYEQFF.

The genes are TRBV20-1 and TRBJ1-1; D gene ambiguous. The CDR3 has 11 amino acids. The germline CDR1 and CDR2 sequences are DFQATT and SNEGSKA (reference sequence). V was clipped by 7 bases and J by 3 bases, with 9 bases between them. The CDR3 DNA is TGCAGTGGTCGGGTTGACACTGAAGCTTTCTTT. Protein product: CSGRVDTEAFF.

V is TRBV15 and J is TRBJ2-2; TRBD2 might be the D (6 bases). In germline, CDR1 is LNHNV, CDR2 YYDKDF (reference sequence). Trimming took off 7 bases at V and 0 bases at J, with 12 bases between the two ends. The CDR3 has 15 residues. In DNA form, the CDR3 reads TGTGCCACCACCCCGAGGAGGGCGAACACCGGGGAGCTGTTTTTT. This sequence encodes CATTPRRANTGELFF.

DNA of the CDR3: TGTGCCAGCAGCCCGTCGCGAGGGTCTTTCAATGAGCAGTTCTTC. Its translation is CASSPSRGSFNEQFF. The chain combines TRBV7-2 with TRBJ2-1, with a possible D match to TRBD2 (5 bases). The V end lost 5 bases, the J end lost 6 bases, and 17 bases lay between the germline ends. CDR3 length: 15 amino acids. The germline gives CDR1 SGHTA, CDR2 FQGNSA.

This chain joins TRBV7-2 and TRBJ2-1; 8 positions match TRBD2. The V and J ends lost 8 bases and 6 bases, in that order; junction bases with no gene match: 12. The CDR3 length is 15 residues. Germline CDR1 and CDR2: SGHTA and FQGNSA. CDR3 bases: TGTGCCAGCTACCGGGGGGGCCGACGAGGCAATGAGCAGTTCTTC. Its protein product is CASYRGGRRGNEQFF. The variable domain in full, with the rest retrieved from reference TRBV7-2 and TRBJ2-1, is GAGVSQSPSNKVTEKGKDVELRCDPISGHTALYWYRQSLGQGLEFLIYFQGNSAPDKSGLPSDRFSAERTGGSVSTLTIQRTQQEDSAVYLCASYRGGRRGNEQFFGPGTRLTVL.

V is TRBV5-6 and J is TRBJ2-1, with D unclear. V lost 0 bases and J 5 bases, leaving 3 bases between the germline ends. CDR1 SGHDT and CDR2 YYEEEE come from the germline V gene. The CDR3 runs to 12 residues. The CDR3 is CASSLGDNEQFF. The CDR3 nucleotides read TGTGCCAGCAGCTTGGGGGACAATGAGCAGTTCTTC.

The chain is built from TRBV6-2 or TRBV6-3 and TRBJ2-3; D not certain. Germline V gives CDR1 MNHEY, CDR2 SVGEGT. The CDR3 has 16 residues. V lost 2 bases and J 7 bases, leaving 19 bases between the germline ends. The CDR3 is CASSYARTGLGYTQYF. Here the CDR3 DNA reads TGTGCCAGCAGTTACGCCCGCACGGGCCTTGGGTATACGCAGTATTTT.